This T cell receptor (beta chain) is drawn from a study of lymphopenia after photon versus proton radiotherapy. Remarks on this clone: Its specificity is unknown.

Whole-study findings and limits: Under photons, naive T cells and diversity fell while effector/memory populations rose. After lymphocyte nadir, photon-treated repertoires showed oligoclonal expansion, especially CD8+ Temra. A bigger post-nadir fall in TCR diversity correlated inversely with survival time in deceased patients.

Libraries were prepared by immunoSEQ multiplex PCR; TCRdb keeps only in-frame clonotypes and omits some of them. The sample includes approximately 8,000 clones, around 88% of them seen just once. Specimen: peripheral blood, collected from a patient treated with photon-based radiotherapy. This TCR was sampled from an elderly man with cholangiocarcinoma.

CDR3 amino acids: CASSPSGRNSPLHF. The CDR3 DNA reads as TGTGCCAGCAGCCCGTCGGGCCGGAATTCACCCCTCCACTTT. The chain links TRBV9 to TRBJ1-6; no reliable D call. CDR3 size: 14 residues. The germline V gene has CDR1 SGDLS and CDR2 YYNGEE. The V end lost 4 bases, the J end lost 7 bases, and 12 bases lay between the germline ends.